Below, 18 T cell receptor beta chains from the same sample are listed, as sequenced in a study of identical twins. In TCRdb, the 5' RACE reads were re-called with MiXCR into one record per CDR3 protein. In the table there are roughly 720,000 distinct CDR3 sequences, around a sixth of which are singletons. This sample also appeared in a second study, on T cells expressing NK-cell markers.

The sample consisted of PBMCs. The receptors stem from a woman younger than 30 in good health.

This rearrangement joins TRBV7-2 to TRBJ2-1; perhaps TRBD2 as D (6 bases). This CDR3 has 13 residues. V dropped 5 bases and J dropped 7 bases, with 12 bases sitting between them. From germline, CDR1 is SGHTA and CDR2 FQGNSA. The CDR3 DNA is TGTGCCAGCAGCCGCGGGGTCCTAAATGAGCAGTTCTTC. Translated: CASSRGVLNEQFF.

In this sample, this clonotype turned up a few times. This chain connects TRBV12-3 or TRBV12-4 to TRBJ2-3; no definite D call. This CDR3 has 15 amino acids. V was shortened by 2 bases and J by 1 base, with 10 bases between the two germline ends. The CDR3 sequence is CASSLRDSRTDTQYF. CDR3 DNA sequence: TGTGCCAGCAGTTTAAGAGACTCACGCACAGATACGCAGTATTTT.

This clonotype has just a few counts. This rearrangement joins TRBV12-3 or TRBV12-4 to TRBJ2-3; TRBD2 matches 14 bases. The CDR3 runs to 17 residues. V shed 7 bases and J 4 bases; nucleotides not matched to a gene: 10. The CDR3: CASIRTPTSGGADTQYF. DNA for the CDR3: TGTGCCAGCATCCGGACCCCGACTAGCGGGGGGGCAGATACGCAGTATTTT.

The chain recombines TRBV5-5 with TRBJ2-7; 8 bases line up with TRBD1. The V segment lost 5 bases and the J segment 5 bases; nucleotides outside the gene matches: 9. The CDR3 contains 14 residues. The germline V gene has CDR1 SGHKS and CDR2 YYEKEE (reference sequence). The chain's CDR3 is CASSPDRELDEQYF. The CDR3 DNA is TGTGCCAGCAGTCCGGACAGGGAATTGGACGAGCAGTACTTC.

The sample holds a few counts of this clonotype. The chain carries TRBV25-1 and TRBJ1-2; D is perhaps TRBD1 (6 bases). The CDR3 contains 14 residues. Germline CDR1 MGHDK, CDR2 SYGVNS. The V and J ends lost 3 bases and 6 bases respectively, with 14 bases between them. The CDR3 DNA reads TGTGCCAGCAGTGATTACCAGGGGAGGGATGGCTACACCTTC. It specifies CASSDYQGRDGYTF.

The chain couples TRBV20-1 to TRBJ1-2; 7 positions match TRBD1. The trim removed 2 bases at V and 7 bases at J, leaving 13 bases unmatched. In germline, CDR1 is DFQATT, CDR2 SNEGSKA (reference sequence). This CDR3 contains 15 residues. Here the CDR3 reads CSARLPVVGGVGYTF. CDR3 in DNA: TGCAGTGCTAGACTCCCGGTCGTAGGGGGCGTTGGCTACACCTTC.

The chain has TRBV5-1 and TRBJ1-1; D is ambiguous. Trimming took off 9 bases at V and 11 bases at J, with 20 bases between the two ends. The CDR3 is made up of 12 amino acids. The germline V gene encodes CDR1 SGHRS and CDR2 YFSETQ. This chain's CDR3 is CATRPLGEMAFF. The CDR3 bases are TGCGCCACCCGGCCCTTGGGAGAGATGGCTTTCTTT. The full variable domain, its missing parts supplied by reference TRBV5-1 and TRBJ1-1, is KAGVTQTPRYLIKTRGQQVTLSCSPISGHRSVSWYQQTPGQGLQFLFEYFSETQRNKGNFPGRFSGRQFSNSRSEMNVSTLELGDSALYLCATRPLGEMAFFGQGTRLTVV.

The rearrangement links TRBV27 to TRBJ2-3; possibly TRBD1 for D (5 bases). CDR1 MNHEY and CDR2 SMNVEV come from the germline V gene (reference sequence). CDR3 length: 15 amino acids. V was clipped by 2 bases and J by 4 bases, with 13 bases between them. CDR3 sequence (DNA): TGTGCCAGCAGTTTACGGGTGCAGGGCTCAGATACGCAGTATTTT. The encoded protein is CASSLRVQGSDTQYF.

This clonotype has more than one count but fewer than ten. The chain couples TRBV12-3 or TRBV12-4 to TRBJ2-7; D unresolved. Trimming left V 5 bases short and J 3 bases short, with 20 bases between. The CDR3 spans 16 residues. CDR3 amino acids: CASSDKSVGYYYEQYF. The CDR3 nucleotides are TGTGCCAGCAGTGACAAAAGCGTGGGCTACTACTACGAGCAGTACTTC.

The chain is built from TRBV11-1 and TRBJ2-3, with D unclear. Trimming removed 2 bases from V and 6 bases from J, with 18 bases in between. This CDR3 spans 16 amino acids. Per germline, CDR1 SGHAT and CDR2 FQDESV (reference sequence). CDR3 DNA sequence: TGTGCCAGCAGCTTACGGGCAGACCGCCTAGTGGATACGCAGTATTTT. Its translation is CASSLRADRLVDTQYF.

This clonotype was counted only a few times. The CDR3 here is CSARGGTTLYEQYF. The CDR3 DNA is TGCAGCGCCCGAGGAGGGACTACCTTGTACGAGCAGTACTTC. V is TRBV29-1 and J is TRBJ2-7; 7 bases are shared with TRBD2. V gave up 7 bases and J gave up 4 bases; unmatched junction bases: 13. The germline V gene encodes CDR1 SQVTM and CDR2 ANQGSEA. The CDR3 length is 14 residues.

The chain joins TRBV19 to TRBJ2-3; 8 nucleotides match TRBD2. The CDR3 is 15 amino acids. The V segment lost 6 bases and the J segment 0 bases; nucleotides outside the gene matches: 5. CDR1 is LNHDA, CDR2 SQIVND, per germline (reference sequence). CDR3 DNA sequence: TGTGCCAGTAGAGCCCAGCGGGGGAGCACAGATACGCAGTATTTT. Its protein is CASRAQRGSTDTQYF.

This chain connects TRBV5-1 to TRBJ2-3; no clear D gene. The CDR3 loop spans 14 amino acids. Trimming removed 0 bases at V and 2 bases at J, with 7 bases between. Germline CDR1 is SGHRS and CDR2 is YFSETQ. The CDR3 coding sequence is TGCGCCAGCAGCTTGGAAGCGATCACAGATACGCAGTATTTT. Translated: CASSLEAITDTQYF.

This clonotype was seen more than once but under ten times. V gene TRBV20-1 combines with J gene TRBJ1-5; D unresolved. CDR3 length: 14 amino acids. The V gene lost 5 bases and the J gene lost 7 bases, with 18 bases spanning the gap. Germline V gives CDR1 DFQATT, CDR2 SNEGSKA (reference sequence). CDR3 sequence reads: CSASRAWEWQPQHF. The DNA for the CDR3 is TGCAGTGCTTCGCGGGCTTGGGAGTGGCAGCCCCAGCATTTT.

The chain employs TRBV7-9 and TRBJ2-2; D is undetermined. The CDR3 contains 13 residues. Germline CDR1 is SEHNR and CDR2 is FQNEAQ (reference sequence). Trimming cost V 1 base and J 7 bases, with 7 bases left between them. DNA of the CDR3: TGTGCCAGCAGCTTAGGGGCAAACGGGGAGCTGTTTTTT. This encodes CASSLGANGELFF.

V is TRBV12-3 or TRBV12-4 and J is TRBJ2-7, with D unclear. V lost 6 bases and J 4 bases, leaving 10 bases between the germline ends. The CDR3 consists of 12 residues. CDR3 in amino acids: CASSVNRYEQYF. CDR3 coding DNA: TGTGCCAGCAGCGTTAACAGATACGAGCAGTACTTC.

This clonotype was observed a few times. The rearrangement links TRBV20-1 to TRBJ1-1; D is possibly TRBD1 (5 bases). The CDR3 has 13 amino acids. CDR1 is DFQATT and CDR2 is SNEGSKA in the germline V gene (reference sequence). With 3 bases removed from V and 2 bases from J, the gap between germline ends came to 10 bases. CDR3 protein: CSARKGANTEAFF. The CDR3 nucleotides read TGCAGTGCTAGGAAAGGGGCTAACACTGAAGCTTTCTTT.

This clonotype appeared a few times. J is TRBJ1-1 and V is TRBV5-1; possibly TRBD1 for D (6 bases). V was cut by 0 bases and J by 6 bases, with 12 bases left in between. The V gene's germline CDR1 is SGHRS and CDR2 YFSETQ. CDR3 length equals 14 residues. The CDR3 DNA reads TGCGCCAGCAGCTTGGTAGGGGGGGGCCCTGAAGCTTTCTTT. This translates into CASSLVGGGPEAFF.